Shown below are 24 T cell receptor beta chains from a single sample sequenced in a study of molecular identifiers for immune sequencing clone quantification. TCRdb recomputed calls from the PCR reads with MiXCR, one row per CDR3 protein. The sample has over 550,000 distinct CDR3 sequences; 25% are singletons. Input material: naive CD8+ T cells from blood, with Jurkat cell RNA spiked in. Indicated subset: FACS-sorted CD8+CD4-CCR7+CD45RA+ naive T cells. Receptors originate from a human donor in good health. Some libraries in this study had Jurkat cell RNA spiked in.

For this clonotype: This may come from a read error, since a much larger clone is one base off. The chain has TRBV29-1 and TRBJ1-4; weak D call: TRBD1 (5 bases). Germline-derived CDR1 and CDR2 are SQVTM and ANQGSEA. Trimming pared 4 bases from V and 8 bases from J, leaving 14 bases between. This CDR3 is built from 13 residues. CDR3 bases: TGCAGCGTTGGACGGTGGGCAGGGGAAAAACTGTTTTTT. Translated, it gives CSVGRWAGEKLFF.

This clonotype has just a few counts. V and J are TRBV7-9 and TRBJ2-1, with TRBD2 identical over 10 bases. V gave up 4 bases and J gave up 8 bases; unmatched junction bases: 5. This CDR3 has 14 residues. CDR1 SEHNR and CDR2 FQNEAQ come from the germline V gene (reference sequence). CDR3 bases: TGTGCCAGCAGCTCACCTAGCGGGGGTCATGAGCAGTTCTTC. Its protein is CASSSPSGGHEQFF. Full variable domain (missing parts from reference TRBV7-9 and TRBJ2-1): DTGVSQNPRHKITKRGQNVTFRCDPISEHNRLYWYRQTLGQGPEFLTYFQNEAQLEKSRLLSDRFSAERPKGSFSTLEIQRTEQGDSAMYLCASSSPSGGHEQFFGPGTRLTVL.

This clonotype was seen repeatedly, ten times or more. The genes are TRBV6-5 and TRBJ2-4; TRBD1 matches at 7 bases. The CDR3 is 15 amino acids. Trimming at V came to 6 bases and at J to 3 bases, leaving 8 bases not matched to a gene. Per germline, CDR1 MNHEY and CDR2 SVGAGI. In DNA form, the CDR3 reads TGTGCCAGCAGCTCCGGGACAGTGGTCAAAAACATTCAGTACTTC. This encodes CASSSGTVVKNIQYF.

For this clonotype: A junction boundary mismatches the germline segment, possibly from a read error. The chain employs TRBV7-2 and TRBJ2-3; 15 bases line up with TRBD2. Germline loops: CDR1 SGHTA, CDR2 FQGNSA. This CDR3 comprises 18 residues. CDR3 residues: CVSSTGTSGRYGTDTQYF. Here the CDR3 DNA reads TGTGTCAGCAGCACCGGGACTAGCGGGAGGTACGGCACAGATACGCAGTATTTT.

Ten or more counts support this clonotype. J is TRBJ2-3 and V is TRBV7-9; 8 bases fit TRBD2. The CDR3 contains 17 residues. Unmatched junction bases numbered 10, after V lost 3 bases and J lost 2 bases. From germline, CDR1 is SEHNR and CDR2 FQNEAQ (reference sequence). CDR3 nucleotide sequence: TGTGCCAGCAGCTTCCCCAGAGCGGGAGCGTCCACAGATACGCAGTATTTT. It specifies CASSFPRAGASTDTQYF.

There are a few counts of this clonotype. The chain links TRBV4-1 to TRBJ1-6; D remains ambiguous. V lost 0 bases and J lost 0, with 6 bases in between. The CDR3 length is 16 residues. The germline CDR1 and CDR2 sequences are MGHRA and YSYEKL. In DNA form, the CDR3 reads TGCGCCAGCAGCCAAGATTGGAGCTCCTATAATTCACCCCTCCACTTT. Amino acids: CASSQDWSSYNSPLHF.

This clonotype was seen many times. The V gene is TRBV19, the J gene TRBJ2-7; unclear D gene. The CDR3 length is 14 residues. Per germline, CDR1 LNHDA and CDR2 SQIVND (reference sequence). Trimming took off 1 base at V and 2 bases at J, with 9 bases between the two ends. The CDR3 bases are TGTGCCAGTAGTATAGGAGGCGGAGCCTACGAGCAGTACTTC. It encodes CASSIGGGAYEQYF.

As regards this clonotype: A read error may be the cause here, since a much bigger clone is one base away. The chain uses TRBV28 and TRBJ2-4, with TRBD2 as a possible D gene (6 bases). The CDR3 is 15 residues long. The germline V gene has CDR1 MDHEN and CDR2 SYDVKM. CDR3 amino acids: CAGSLTSVAKNIQYF. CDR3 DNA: TGTGCCGGCAGTCTGACTAGTGTAGCCAAAAACATTCAGTACTTC.

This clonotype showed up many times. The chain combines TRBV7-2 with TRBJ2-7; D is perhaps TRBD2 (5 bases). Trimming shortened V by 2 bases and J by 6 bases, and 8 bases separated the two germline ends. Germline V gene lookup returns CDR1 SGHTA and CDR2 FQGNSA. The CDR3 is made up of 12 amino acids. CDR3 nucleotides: TGTGCCAGCAGCTTATTCGGGGTCGAGCAGTACTTC. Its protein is CASSLFGVEQYF.

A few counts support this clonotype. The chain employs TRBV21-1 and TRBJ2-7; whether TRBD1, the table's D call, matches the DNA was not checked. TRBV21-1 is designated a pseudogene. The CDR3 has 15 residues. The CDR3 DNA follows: TGTGCCAGCAGCAAAAAGGGGTTGGGGGCCTACGAGCAGTACTTC. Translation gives CASSKKGLGAYEQYF.

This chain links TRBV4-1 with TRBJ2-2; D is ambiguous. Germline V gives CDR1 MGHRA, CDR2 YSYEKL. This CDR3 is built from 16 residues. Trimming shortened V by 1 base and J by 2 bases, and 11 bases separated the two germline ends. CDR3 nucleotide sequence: TGCGCCAGCAGCCAAGCAGGAACTACTAACACCGGGGAGCTGTTTTTT. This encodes CASSQAGTTNTGELFF.

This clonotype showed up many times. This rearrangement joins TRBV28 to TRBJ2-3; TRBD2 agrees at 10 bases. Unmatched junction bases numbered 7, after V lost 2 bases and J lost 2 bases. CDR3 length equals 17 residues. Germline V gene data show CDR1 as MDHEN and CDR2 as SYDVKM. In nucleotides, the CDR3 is TGTGCCAGCAGTTTAGATACTAGCGGGACCTACACAGATACGCAGTATTTT. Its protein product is CASSLDTSGTYTDTQYF.

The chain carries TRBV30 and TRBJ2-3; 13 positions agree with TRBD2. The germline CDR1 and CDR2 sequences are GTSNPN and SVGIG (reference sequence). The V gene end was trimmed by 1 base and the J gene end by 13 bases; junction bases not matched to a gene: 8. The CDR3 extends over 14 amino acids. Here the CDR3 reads CAWSAPGLAGSEYF. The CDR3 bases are TGTGCCTGGAGTGCCCCGGGACTAGCGGGGTCTGAGTATTTT.

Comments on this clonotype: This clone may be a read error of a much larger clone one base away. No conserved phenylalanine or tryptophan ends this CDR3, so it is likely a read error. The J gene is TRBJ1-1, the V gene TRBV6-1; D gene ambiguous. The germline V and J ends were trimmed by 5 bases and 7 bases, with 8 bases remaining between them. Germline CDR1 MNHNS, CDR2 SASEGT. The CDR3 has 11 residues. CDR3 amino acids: CASSKLGEAFL. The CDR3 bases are TGTGCCAGCAGTAAACTGGGTGAAGCTTTCCTT.

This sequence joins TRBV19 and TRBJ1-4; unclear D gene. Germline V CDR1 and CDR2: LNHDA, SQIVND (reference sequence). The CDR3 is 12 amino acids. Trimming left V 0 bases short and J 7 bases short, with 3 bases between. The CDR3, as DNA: TGTGCCAGTAGTATAGATGGTGAAAAACTGTTTTTT. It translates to CASSIDGEKLFF.

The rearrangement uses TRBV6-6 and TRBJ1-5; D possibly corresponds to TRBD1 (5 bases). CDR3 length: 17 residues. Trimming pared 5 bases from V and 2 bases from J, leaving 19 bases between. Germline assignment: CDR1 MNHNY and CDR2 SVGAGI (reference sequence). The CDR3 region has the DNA TGTGCCAGCAGTCTATCAGTTACGTGGGGGGGCAATCAGCCCCAGCATTTT. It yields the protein CASSLSVTWGGNQPQHF.

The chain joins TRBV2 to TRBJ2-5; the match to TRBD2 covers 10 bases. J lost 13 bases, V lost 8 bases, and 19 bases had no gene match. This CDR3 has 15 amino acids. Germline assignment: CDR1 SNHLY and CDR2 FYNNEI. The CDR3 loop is CASGTSAVSPEPPYF. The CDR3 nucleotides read TGTGCCAGCGGGACTAGCGCCGTGTCTCCCGAGCCCCCGTACTTC. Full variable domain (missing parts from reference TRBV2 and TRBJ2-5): EPEVTQTPSHQVTQMGQEVILRCVPISNHLYFYWYRQILGQKVEFLVSFYNNEISEKSEIFDDQFSVERPDGSNFTLKIRSTKLEDSAMYFCASGTSAVSPEPPYFGPGTRLLVL.

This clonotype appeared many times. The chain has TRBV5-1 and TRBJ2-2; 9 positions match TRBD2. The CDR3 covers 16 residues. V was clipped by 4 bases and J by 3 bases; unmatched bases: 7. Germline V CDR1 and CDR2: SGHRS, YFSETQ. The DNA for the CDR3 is TGCGCCAGCAGCCTGGCGGGGGGGCTGGACACCGGGGAGCTGTTTTTT. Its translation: CASSLAGGLDTGELFF.

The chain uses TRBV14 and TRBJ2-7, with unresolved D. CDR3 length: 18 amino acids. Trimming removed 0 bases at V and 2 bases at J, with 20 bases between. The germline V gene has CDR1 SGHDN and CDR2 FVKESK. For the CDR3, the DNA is TGTGCCAGCAGCCAAGATCCCCGCCACAGCCTCAGGACCTACGAGCAGTACTTC. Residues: CASSQDPRHSLRTYEQYF.

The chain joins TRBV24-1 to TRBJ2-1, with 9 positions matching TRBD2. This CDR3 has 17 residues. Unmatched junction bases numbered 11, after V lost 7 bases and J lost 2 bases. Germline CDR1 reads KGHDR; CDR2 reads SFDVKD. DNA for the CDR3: TGTGCCACCAGCCCCTCACTAGCGGGTTCCGCCTACAATGAGCAGTTCTTC. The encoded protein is CATSPSLAGSAYNEQFF.

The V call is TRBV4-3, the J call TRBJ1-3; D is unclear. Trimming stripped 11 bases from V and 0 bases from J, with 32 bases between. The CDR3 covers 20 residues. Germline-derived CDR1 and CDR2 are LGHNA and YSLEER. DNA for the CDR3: TGCGCCCGCCGCCCAGAACGATCGGGCCGGGCCCTAGTCTCTGGAAACACCATATATTTT. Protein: CARRPERSGRALVSGNTIYF.

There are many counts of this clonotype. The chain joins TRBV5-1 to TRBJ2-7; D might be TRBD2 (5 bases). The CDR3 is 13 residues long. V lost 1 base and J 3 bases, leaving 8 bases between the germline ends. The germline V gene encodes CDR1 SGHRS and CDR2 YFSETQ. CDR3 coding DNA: TGCGCCAGCAGCTTGTCCCGGGACTACGAGCAGTACTTC. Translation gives CASSLSRDYEQYF.

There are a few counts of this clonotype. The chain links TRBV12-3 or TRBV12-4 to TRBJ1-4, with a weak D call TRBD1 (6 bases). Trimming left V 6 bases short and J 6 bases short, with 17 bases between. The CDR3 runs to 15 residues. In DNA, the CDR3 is TGTGCCAGCAGCCCAAGGACAGTCCTGGATGAAAAACTGTTTTTT. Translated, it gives CASSPRTVLDEKLFF.

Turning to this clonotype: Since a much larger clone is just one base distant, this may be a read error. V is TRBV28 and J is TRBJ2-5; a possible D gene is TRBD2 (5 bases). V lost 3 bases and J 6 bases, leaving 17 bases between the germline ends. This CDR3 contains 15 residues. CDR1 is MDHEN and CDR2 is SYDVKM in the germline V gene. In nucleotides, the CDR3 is TGTGCCAGCAGTTTGGGAGACTCGTCCAGGAAGACCCAGTACTTC. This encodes CASSLGDSSRKTQYF.